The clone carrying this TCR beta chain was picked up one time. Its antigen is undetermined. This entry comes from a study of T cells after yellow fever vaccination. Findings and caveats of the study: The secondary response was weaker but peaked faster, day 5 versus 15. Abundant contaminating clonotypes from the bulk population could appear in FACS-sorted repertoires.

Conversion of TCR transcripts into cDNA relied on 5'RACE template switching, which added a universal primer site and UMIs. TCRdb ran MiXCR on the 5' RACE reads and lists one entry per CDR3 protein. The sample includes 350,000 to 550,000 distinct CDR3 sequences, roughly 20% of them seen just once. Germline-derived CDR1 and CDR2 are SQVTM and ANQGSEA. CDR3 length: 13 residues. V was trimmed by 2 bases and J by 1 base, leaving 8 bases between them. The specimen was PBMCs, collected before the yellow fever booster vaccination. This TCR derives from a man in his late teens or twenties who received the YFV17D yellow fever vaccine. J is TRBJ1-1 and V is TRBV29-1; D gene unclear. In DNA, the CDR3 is TGCAGCGTTGAACGGGCAGGGAACACTGAAGCTTTCTTT. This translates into CSVERAGNTEAFF.